The rows below give T cell receptor beta chains drawn from one sample of a study of blood T cell repertoires in COVID-19. Clones were read by immunoSEQ multiplex PCR, and TCRdb kept only the in-frame ones, dropping some. The sample shows around 300,000 clones, around 87% of them seen only once. Input material: peripheral blood. All receptors come from a man aged 45 to 65 with active or convalescent COVID-19. The CDR3 runs from the conserved cysteine through the conserved F or W. Fields, in order: J gene, clone size, V gene, D gene, CDR3 DNA, CDR3 protein. A D gene is named only where the DNA matches it firmly. Expanded clones are given a class, and other clones once, few, many or no size at all.

TRBJ2-5	NA	TRBV5-8	TRBD1	TGTGCCAGCACCATGATTTGGACAGGGGCGGAGACCCAGTACTTC	CASTMIWTGAETQYF
TRBJ2-6	NA	TRBV3-1/TRBV3-2	NA	TGTGCCAGCACCCGGGCCTCTAGCTCCGGGGCCAACGTCCTGACTTTC	CASTRASSSGANVLTF
TRBJ1-2	NA	TRBV2	TRBD1	TGTGCCAGCACCTGGGACAGGGGAATGAGGGGCTACACCTTC	CASTWDRGMRGYTF
TRBJ1-1	NA	TRBV27	NA	TGTGCCAGCAGTCACAGGAAAGCCATGAACACTGAAGCTTTCTTT	CASSHRKAMNTEAFF
TRBJ1-6	NA	TRBV5-6	NA	TGTGCCAGCGGCGCAGGGGTGTCCTATAATTCACCCCTCCACTTT	CASGAGVSYNSPLHF
TRBJ2-7	once	TRBV4-3	NA	TGCGCCAGCAGCCAAGAAGGCACGGTCAGCGCTTACGAGCAGTACTTC	CASSQEGTVSAYEQYF
TRBJ1-5	NA	TRBV11-2	TRBD1	TGTGCCAGCAGCTTAGGGGTGGGAAGGGGGCACAATCAGCCCCAGCATTTT	CASSLGVGRGHNQPQHF
TRBJ2-3	NA	TRBV30	NA	TGTGCCTGGAGTGGGGGGGTAGATACGCAGTATTTT	CAWSGGVDTQYF
TRBJ2-1	NA	TRBV11-2	TRBD2	TGTGCCAGCACCCTGAGCGGGGATGAGCAGTTCTTC	CASTLSGDEQFF
TRBJ1-6	NA	TRBV6-5	NA	TGTGCCAGCAGTTCCCTGAGGTATTCACCCCTCCACTTT	CASSSLRYSPLHF
TRBJ1-5	NA	TRBV9	TRBD1	TGTGCCAGCAGCGTAGTGAGGGGGCTAAGGCAGCCCCAGCATTTT	CASSVVRGLRQPQHF
TRBJ2-1	NA	TRBV6-4	TRBD1	TGTGCCAGCAGTTTCAGATGGCAGGGGGTCAATGAGCAGTTCTTC	CASSFRWQGVNEQFF
TRBJ1-6	NA	TRBV3-1/TRBV3-2	NA	TGTGCCAGCAGCCGCCGGGACTTTAATTCACCCCTCCACTTT	CASSRRDFNSPLHF
TRBJ2-3	NA	TRBV5-5	TRBD2	TGTGCCAGCAGCAAACGAGGGGGGACTAGCGGGAGGTTGGATACGCAGTATTTT	CASSKRGGTSGRLDTQYF
TRBJ2-2	NA	TRBV28	TRBD2	TGTGCCAGCAACCCGGGAGGCACCGGGGAGCTGTTTTTT	CASNPGGTGELFF
TRBJ1-2	NA	TRBV30	TRBD1	TGTGCCTTACCGGGACAGTATGGCTACACCTTC	CALPGQYGYTF
TRBJ1-1	NA	TRBV9	NA	TGTGCCAGCAGCGCGGGAGAGGGGTCGCCCATGAACACTGAAGCTTTCTTT	CASSAGEGSPMNTEAFF
TRBJ1-1	NA	TRBV7-8	NA	TGTGCCAGCACCGAGAAACGGGACACTGAAGCTTTCTTT	CASTEKRDTEAFF
TRBJ2-7	NA	TRBV4-3	TRBD1	TGCGCCAGCAGCCAAGATATCGGGACAGGGTATGGCGAGCAGTACTTC	CASSQDIGTGYGEQYF
TRBJ1-4	NA	TRBV5-5	NA	TGTGCCAGCAGCCGCCCGACCTCGGCCAAACACGGGGAAAAACTGTTTTTT	CASSRPTSAKHGEKLFF
TRBJ2-2	NA	TRBV5-1	NA	TGCGCCAGCAGCTTTTCGGGGGATCAAGCGACCGGGGAGCTGTTTTTT	CASSFSGDQATGELFF
TRBJ2-3	NA	TRBV19	TRBD2	TGTGCCAGTAGTAGTTCGGGACTAGCAAGAGATACGCAGTATTTT	CASSSSGLARDTQYF
TRBJ1-1	NA	TRBV4-2	TRBD1	TGTGCCAGCAGCCAAGATCACAGGGGGGGGAACACTGAAGCTTTCTTT	CASSQDHRGGNTEAFF
TRBJ2-2	NA	TRBV5-4	NA	TGTGCCAGCAGCTTAGGACTCACCGGGGAGCTGTTTTTT	CASSLGLTGELFF
TRBJ2-5	NA	TRBV5-4	NA	TGTGCCAGCAGCTCGGACAGCGTCCAAGAGACCCAGTACTTC	CASSSDSVQETQYF
TRBJ2-7	NA	TRBV7-6	TRBD1	TGTGCCAGCAGCTTAGGACAGGGGGCCTACGAGCAGTACTTC	CASSLGQGAYEQYF
TRBJ1-1	NA	TRBV28	NA	TGTGCCAGCCGGCGGTTTGAAGCTTTCTTT	CASRRFEAFF
TRBJ1-2	once	TRBV10-3	NA	TGTGCCATCAGTGAGCAGTCGCTCTATGGCTACACCTTC	CAISEQSLYGYTF
TRBJ1-4	NA	TRBV6-1	TRBD1	TGTGCCAGCACCCGGGACAGGCAAGAAAAACTGTTTTTT	CASTRDRQEKLFF
TRBJ2-3	NA	TRBV29-1	NA	TGCAGCGTTGGGACAGACACAGATACGCAGTATTTT	CSVGTDTDTQYF
TRBJ1-4	few	TRBV5-1	NA	TGCGCCAGCAGCACGGGGGAGTTGGGAGAAAAACTGTTTTTT	CASSTGELGEKLFF
TRBJ1-4	NA	TRBV6-1	TRBD1	TGTGCCAGCAGTGAATCGGGACAGGCCTATGAAAAACTGTTTTTT	CASSESGQAYEKLFF
TRBJ2-5	NA	TRBV30	NA	TGTGCCTGGAGCTCCCCCTGGGGCCACCAAGAGACCCAGTACTTC	CAWSSPWGHQETQYF
TRBJ1-1	NA	TRBV4-3	NA	TGCGCCAGCAGCCAAGCCAACGGGTTTGAAGCTTTCTTT	CASSQANGFEAFF
TRBJ2-2	once	TRBV2	NA	TGTGCCAGCAGTGCTAACAGGAGACGCACCGGGGAGCTGTTTTTT	CASSANRRRTGELFF
TRBJ1-2	few	TRBV28	NA	TGTGCCAGCAAATCAGGGAACTATGGCTACACCTTC	CASKSGNYGYTF
TRBJ1-3	few	TRBV4-1	NA	TGCGCCAGCAGCCGTCAATCTGGGGGGGGTAGTACTGGAAACACCATATATTTT	CASSRQSGGGSTGNTIYF
TRBJ2-5	NA	TRBV21-1	NA	TGTGCCAGCAGCAAAAGGGGGAAACGGGGTGAAGAGACCCAGTACTTC	CASSKRGKRGEETQYF
TRBJ2-7	NA	TRBV7-8	TRBD2	TGTGCCAGCATCGCCCCGGGGGGAGGCTCCTACGAGCAGTACTTC	CASIAPGGGSYEQYF
TRBJ1-2	NA	TRBV5-6	NA	TGTGCCAGCAGCTTGCGCGGTCTATCTAACTATGGCTACACCTTC	CASSLRGLSNYGYTF
TRBJ2-5	NA	TRBV5-5	NA	TGTGCCAGCAGCTTCCCGACCGGGCAAGAGACCCAGTACTTC	CASSFPTGQETQYF
TRBJ2-5	once	TRBV3-1/TRBV3-2	TRBD2	TGTGCCAGCAGCCAAAGAACGGGGGGCCAAGAGACCCAGTACTTC	CASSQRTGGQETQYF
TRBJ2-5	NA	TRBV5-1	TRBD1	TGCGCCAGCAGCCAAAGACAGGGGTTGTGGGAGACCCAGTACTTC	CASSQRQGLWETQYF
TRBJ2-7	NA	TRBV15	TRBD1	TGTGCCACCAGCAGAGATCGGGACAGCCGATACTACGAGCAGTACTTC	CATSRDRDSRYYEQYF
TRBJ1-2	NA	TRBV18	NA	TGTGCCAGCTCACCACCGAATGTTCAGATTCTTAACTATGGCGGCTACACCTTC	CASSPPNVQILNYGGYTF
TRBJ2-5	once	TRBV29-1	TRBD2	TGCAGCGTCGAAGGGACTAGCGGGGAGGAGACCCAGTACTTC	CSVEGTSGEETQYF
TRBJ1-1	once	TRBV5-1	NA	TGCGCCAGCCGCAGGGACTTAAACACTGAAGCTTTCTTT	CASRRDLNTEAFF
TRBJ1-2	NA	TRBV2	NA	TGTGCCAGCAGCCCGGACACCCCCTATGGCTACACCTTC	CASSPDTPYGYTF
TRBJ1-6	NA	TRBV5-1	TRBD1	TGCGCCAGCAGCCTTGGGACAGGGGTAGATTCACCCCTCCACTTT	CASSLGTGVDSPLHF
TRBJ1-3	NA	TRBV28	NA	TGTGCCAGCAGTTCTTCCCTCTCTGGAAACACCATATATTTT	CASSSSLSGNTIYF
TRBJ2-6	NA	TRBV6-5	NA	TGTGCCAGCAGTTGGCAGTCTGGGGCCAACGTCCTGACTTTC	CASSWQSGANVLTF
TRBJ2-5	few	TRBV30	NA	TGTGCCTGGAGTCGGGACTCGGAGACCCAGTACTTC	CAWSRDSETQYF
TRBJ2-5	NA	TRBV7-6	NA	TGTGCCAGCAGCTTAGCGGGTGGAGGGACAGAGACCCAGTACTTC	CASSLAGGGTETQYF
TRBJ1-4	NA	TRBV15	NA	TGTGCCACCAGCAGAGGCCGGTCCGGGGGAAAACTGTTTTTT	CATSRGRSGGKLFF
TRBJ1-2	NA	TRBV4-3	NA	TGCGCCAGCAGCCAAGATCCGGCAGGGATGGACTATGGCTACACCTTC	CASSQDPAGMDYGYTF